What follows are 27 T cell receptor beta chains derived from one specimen sequenced in a study of blood T cell repertoires in COVID-19. Measured with immunoSEQ multiplex PCR; TCRdb has only the in-frame clones, and not every one. The sample lists approximately 300,000 clones, over 85% occurring once. The specimen sequenced was PBMCs or T cells enriched from blood (not recorded which). The receptors stem from a woman aged 25-40 years who had recovered from COVID-19.

In its sample, this clone was seen once. The chain combines TRBV7-9 with TRBJ1-4; TRBD1 aligns across 7 bases. V trimming: 6 bases; J trimming: 4 bases; junction bases outside the gene matches: 5. The CDR3 extends over 14 amino acids. Germline V CDR1 and CDR2: SEHNR, FQNEAQ (reference sequence). The CDR3 protein is CASRSRDSNEKLFF. CDR3 nucleotides: TGTGCCAGCAGGTCCCGGGACAGTAATGAAAAACTGTTTTTT.

V is TRBV27 and J is TRBJ2-7; tentative D call: TRBD2 (6 bases). The CDR3 is made up of 15 amino acids. The germline V gene has CDR1 MNHEY and CDR2 SMNVEV (reference sequence). With 7 bases removed from V and 0 bases from J, the gap between germline ends came to 16 bases. CDR3 in amino acids: CASNEGPSVSYEQYF. The DNA for the CDR3 is TGTGCCAGCAACGAAGGGCCTAGCGTCTCCTACGAGCAGTACTTC.

This chain uses TRBV7-8 with TRBJ2-1, with D perhaps TRBD2 (6 bases). In germline, CDR1 is SGHVS, CDR2 FQNEAQ. The ends were cut back, 5 bases at V and 2 bases at J, with 13 bases in the middle. The CDR3 extends over 15 amino acids. CDR3 region: CASSLVSGAYNEQFF. In nucleotides, the CDR3 is TGTGCCAGCAGCCTAGTTAGCGGCGCCTACAATGAGCAGTTCTTC.

The chain links TRBV3-1 (or the pseudogene TRBV3-2) to TRBJ2-3; 9 bases agree with TRBD1. Germline CDR1 LGHDT, CDR2 YNNKEL (reference sequence). V shed 3 bases, J shed 4 bases, and the junction held 17 bases outside the gene matches. This CDR3 is built from 19 residues. CDR3 sequence: CASSQESRTGTGNADTQYF. The DNA of the CDR3 is TGTGCCAGCAGCCAGGAGTCACGAACCGGGACAGGGAACGCAGATACGCAGTATTTT.

The chain couples TRBV4-3 to TRBJ2-7; D ambiguous. The germline V and J ends were trimmed by 1 base and 1 base, with 8 bases remaining between them. The CDR3 has 14 residues. Germline V lookup: CDR1 LGHNA, CDR2 YSLEER. CDR3 coding DNA: TGCGCCAGCAGCCAAGGACTTAATTCCTACGAGCAGTACTTC. Its protein product is CASSQGLNSYEQYF.

The rearrangement links TRBV9 to TRBJ2-2, with D tentatively TRBD1 (6 bases). CDR1 is SGDLS, CDR2 YYNGEE, per germline. This CDR3 is 15 amino acids long. Trimming shortened V by 0 bases and J by 5 bases, and 11 bases separated the two germline ends. The CDR3 is CASSVGVRGTGELFF. The CDR3, as DNA: TGTGCCAGCAGCGTAGGGGTCAGGGGTACCGGGGAGCTGTTTTTT.

The genes are TRBV4-2 and TRBJ2-1; 13 bases are a match to TRBD2. Germline-derived CDR1 and CDR2 are LGHNA and YNFKEQ. There are 15 residues in the CDR3. Trimming cost V 4 bases and J 7 bases; bases outside gene matches: 4. CDR3 nucleotide sequence: TGTGCCAGCAGCCGTAGACTAGCGGGAGGTAATGAGCAGTTCTTC. Its translation is CASSRRLAGGNEQFF.

This rearrangement joins TRBV19 to TRBJ1-5; TRBD1 aligns across 10 bases. This CDR3 region has 15 residues. J gave up 4 bases and V 5 bases, and 5 bases lay outside the gene matches. Germline lookup yields CDR1 LNHDA and CDR2 SQIVND (reference sequence). CDR3: CASSWGTGVNQPQHF. DNA of the CDR3: TGTGCCAGTAGTTGGGGGACAGGGGTAAATCAGCCCCAGCATTTT.

This clone was observed a single time. The chain couples TRBV14 to TRBJ2-7; D unresolved. The V end lost 3 bases, the J end lost 0 bases, and 15 bases lay between the germline ends. This CDR3 has 16 amino acids. Looked up from germline, CDR1 is SGHDN and CDR2 is FVKESK. CDR3 sequence (DNA): TGTGCCAGCAGCCATACACGGCGGCCTAGCTCCTACGAGCAGTACTTC. It codes for CASSHTRRPSSYEQYF. The variable domain in full, with the rest retrieved from reference TRBV14 and TRBJ2-7, is EAGVTQFPSHSVIEKGQTVTLRCDPISGHDNLYWYRRVMGKEIKFLLHFVKESKQDESGMPNNRFLAERTGGTYSTLKVQPAELEDSGVYFCASSHTRRPSSYEQYFGPGTRLTVT.

V and J are TRBV11-3 and TRBJ2-1; possibly TRBD1 for D (5 bases). The ends were cut back, 4 bases at V and 3 bases at J, with 13 bases in the middle. The length of the CDR3 is 15 residues. Germline V CDR1 and CDR2: SGHNT, YENEEA. DNA for the CDR3: TGTGCCAGCAGCTCCTGGACAAGGAGCTACAATGAGCAGTTCTTC. Translating it yields CASSSWTRSYNEQFF.

V usage is TRBV5-8 and J usage is TRBJ2-4; possibly TRBD1 for D (6 bases). Trimming took off 2 bases at V and 4 bases at J, with 16 bases between the two ends. The CDR3 runs to 16 residues. Germline CDR1 reads SGHTS; CDR2 reads YDEGEE. The CDR3 DNA is TGTGCCAGCAGCTTAACGGGATGGGGGCGAAAAAACATTCAGTACTTC. It encodes CASSLTGWGRKNIQYF. The full variable domain, completed using reference TRBV5-8 and TRBJ2-4, is EAGVTQSPTHLIKTRGQQATLRCSPISGHTSVYWYQQALGLGLQFLLWYDEGEERNRGNFPPRFSGRQFPNYSSELNVNALELEDSALYLCASSLTGWGRKNIQYFGAGTRLSVL.

For this clone: Other DNA sequences within the sample encode an identical CDR3. The chain combines TRBV3-1 (or the pseudogene TRBV3-2) with TRBJ2-3; 11 bases are a match to TRBD2. Trimming removed 4 bases from V and 0 bases from J; junction bases left unmatched: 3. Germline V gene sequence: CDR1 LGHDT, CDR2 YNNKEL (reference sequence). This CDR3 spans 16 amino acids. The DNA for the CDR3 is TGTGCCAGCAGCCGAAGGACTAGCGGGAGCACAGATACGCAGTATTTT. This codes for CASSRRTSGSTDTQYF.

V usage is TRBV6-2 or TRBV6-3 and J usage is TRBJ1-5; TRBD1 matches 11 bases. Germline V gene sequence: CDR1 MNHEY, CDR2 SVGEGT. Unmatched junction bases numbered 9, after V lost 6 bases and J lost 5 bases. The CDR3 loop spans 16 amino acids. CDR3 sequence (DNA): TGTGCCAGCAGCCACTCCGGGACAGGGGGATATCAGCCCCAGCATTTT. Translating gives CASSHSGTGGYQPQHF.

This chain uses TRBV9 with TRBJ1-3; D gene uncertain. Germline V gives CDR1 SGDLS, CDR2 YYNGEE. The length of the CDR3 is 13 residues. V was clipped by 0 bases and J by 7 bases, with 8 bases between them. DNA of the CDR3: TGTGCCAGCAGCGTAGACGGCAGGAACACCATATATTTT. Amino acids: CASSVDGRNTIYF.

This chain uses TRBV6-5 with TRBJ2-1; 10 bases fit TRBD1. Germline CDR1 reads MNHEY; CDR2 reads SVGAGI. V dropped 4 bases and J dropped 7; count of bases not matched to a gene: 7. There are 15 residues in the CDR3. CDR3 sequence reads: CASSFRDRGNNEQFF. In DNA, the CDR3 is TGTGCCAGCAGTTTCCGGGACAGGGGTAATAATGAGCAGTTCTTC.

V and J are TRBV2 and TRBJ2-5; tentative D call: TRBD1 (6 bases). CDR1 SNHLY and CDR2 FYNNEI come from the germline V gene. The CDR3 has 15 amino acids. Between the trimmed V and J ends, which lost 6 bases and 1 base, there was a span of 15 bases. The CDR3 nucleotides read TGTGCCAGCAGGGCCAGACGACAGGCCCAAGAGACCCAGTACTTC. This gives the protein CASRARRQAQETQYF.

The chain carries TRBV18 and TRBJ1-2; no firm D call. In germline, CDR1 is KGHSH, CDR2 LQKENI. V shed 6 bases and J shed 5 bases, with 16 bases lying between them. The CDR3 length is 14 residues. This CDR3 reads CASSQNGPAYGYTF. CDR3 DNA: TGTGCCAGCTCTCAGAATGGGCCCGCTTATGGCTACACCTTC.

The genes are TRBV7-2 and TRBJ1-1; 7 bases match TRBD1. The CDR3 consists of 14 residues. Germline CDR1 reads SGHTA; CDR2 reads FQGNSA. J lost 7 bases, V lost 2 bases, and 7 bases had no gene match. In nucleotides, the CDR3 is TGTGCCAGCAGCTTATGGACAGGTAGCGGTGAAGCTTTCTTT. Translating gives CASSLWTGSGEAFF. The whole variable domain, filled in from reference TRBV7-2 and TRBJ1-1, reads GAGVSQSPSNKVTEKGKDVELRCDPISGHTALYWYRQSLGQGLEFLIYFQGNSAPDKSGLPSDRFSAERTGGSVSTLTIQRTQQEDSAVYLCASSLWTGSGEAFFGQGTRLTVV.

This clone has just one count. The chain couples TRBV11-3 to TRBJ2-1; D may be TRBD2 (6 bases). The CDR3 totals 15 residues. V lost 5 bases and J 6 bases, leaving 17 bases between the germline ends. Germline V gene sequence: CDR1 SGHNT, CDR2 YENEEA. The DNA of the CDR3 is TGTGCCAGCAGCGCAGGCGGGGTAAGATCCAATGAGCAGTTCTTC. It yields the protein CASSAGGVRSNEQFF.

J is TRBJ1-1 and V is TRBV27; tentatively, D is TRBD1 (5 bases). Deletions cut 1 base from V and 7 bases from J, with 13 bases between. Germline lookup yields CDR1 MNHEY and CDR2 SMNVEV (reference sequence). CDR3 length equals 14 residues. The CDR3 loop reads CASSLFSGKSEAFF. CDR3 nucleotide sequence: TGTGCCAGCAGTTTATTTTCAGGGAAGAGTGAAGCTTTCTTT.

This clone was counted a few times. The chain links TRBV6-1 to TRBJ2-7; D gene ambiguous. V lost 0 bases to trimming and J lost 0 bases, with 9 bases between them. The CDR3 is 15 amino acids. The germline V gene encodes CDR1 MNHNS and CDR2 SASEGT. CDR3: CASSEAALSSYEQYF. The CDR3 DNA sequence: TGTGCCAGCAGTGAAGCTGCCCTAAGCTCCTACGAGCAGTACTTC.

The chain combines TRBV27 with TRBJ1-2, with TRBD1 identical over 7 bases. This CDR3 comprises 12 residues. The V segment lost 5 bases and the J segment 8 bases; nucleotides outside the gene matches: 5. Looked up from germline, CDR1 is MNHEY and CDR2 is SMNVEV (reference sequence). CDR3 sequence (DNA): TGTGCCAGCAGTACAGGGGCCGGGGGCTACACCTTC. Protein product: CASSTGAGGYTF.

The chain carries TRBV6-5 and TRBJ1-1; D is unresolved. Trimming cost V 0 bases and J 0 bases, with 8 bases left between them. Germline CDR1 is MNHEY and CDR2 is SVGAGI. The CDR3 has 15 amino acids. CDR3 nucleotides: TGTGCCAGCAGTTACTCTGGCGGCATGAACACTGAAGCTTTCTTT. Protein product: CASSYSGGMNTEAFF.

The CDR3 spells CASSEVPLLYGYTF. The CDR3, as DNA: TGTGCCAGCAGTGAAGTCCCCCTCCTCTATGGCTACACCTTC. V gene TRBV6-1 combines with J gene TRBJ1-2, with D uncertain. The CDR3 is made up of 14 amino acids. Germline CDR1 and CDR2: MNHNS and SASEGT. The ends were cut back, 1 base at V and 4 bases at J, with 10 bases in the middle.

For this clone: Different DNA sequences within this sample yield the same CDR3. The chain has TRBV27 and TRBJ2-3; D is unresolved. Trimming shortened V by 3 bases and J by 0 bases, and 7 bases separated the two germline ends. The length of the CDR3 is 14 residues. CDR1 and CDR2 (germline): MNHEY, SMNVEV (reference sequence). This CDR3 is CASSFGQSTDTQYF. The CDR3 nucleotides read TGTGCCAGCAGTTTCGGTCAAAGCACAGATACGCAGTATTTT.

This sequence joins TRBV5-8 and TRBJ2-3; 7 bases match TRBD1. CDR1 and CDR2 (germline): SGHTS, YDEGEE. The CDR3 is 13 amino acids. The V gene end was trimmed by 0 bases and the J gene end by 9 bases; junction bases not matched to a gene: 4. For the CDR3, the DNA is TGTGCCAGCAGCTTGGGGGGACAGACCACGCAGTATTTT. Residues: CASSLGGQTTQYF. The variable domain in full, with the rest retrieved from reference TRBV5-8 and TRBJ2-3, is EAGVTQSPTHLIKTRGQQATLRCSPISGHTSVYWYQQALGLGLQFLLWYDEGEERNRGNFPPRFSGRQFPNYSSELNVNALELEDSALYLCASSLGGQTTQYFGPGTRLTVL.

This clone has only one observation. This rearrangement joins TRBV30 to TRBJ1-4, with D unresolved. CDR1 and CDR2 (germline): GTSNPN, SVGIG (reference sequence). This CDR3 has 14 residues. The V end was cut by 2 bases, the J end by 0 bases, with 7 bases between. CDR3 in amino acids: CAWSPLSTNEKLFF. The CDR3 nucleotides are TGTGCCTGGAGTCCACTCTCAACTAATGAAAAACTGTTTTTT.